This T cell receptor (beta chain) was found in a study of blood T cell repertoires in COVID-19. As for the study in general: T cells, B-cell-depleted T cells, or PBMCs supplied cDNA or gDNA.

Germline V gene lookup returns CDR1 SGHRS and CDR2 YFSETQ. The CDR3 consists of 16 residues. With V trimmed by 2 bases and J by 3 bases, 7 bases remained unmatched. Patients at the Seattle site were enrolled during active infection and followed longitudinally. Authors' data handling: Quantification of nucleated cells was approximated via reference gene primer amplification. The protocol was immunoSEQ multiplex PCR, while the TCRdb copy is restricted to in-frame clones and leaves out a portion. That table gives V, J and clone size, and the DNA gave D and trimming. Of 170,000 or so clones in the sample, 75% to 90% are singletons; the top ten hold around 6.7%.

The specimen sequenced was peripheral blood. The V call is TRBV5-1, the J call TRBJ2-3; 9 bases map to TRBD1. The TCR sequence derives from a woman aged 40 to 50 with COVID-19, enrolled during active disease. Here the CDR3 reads CASSFYRGQGTDTQYF. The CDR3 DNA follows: TGCGCCAGCAGCTTCTACAGGGGGCAGGGTACAGATACGCAGTATTTT.